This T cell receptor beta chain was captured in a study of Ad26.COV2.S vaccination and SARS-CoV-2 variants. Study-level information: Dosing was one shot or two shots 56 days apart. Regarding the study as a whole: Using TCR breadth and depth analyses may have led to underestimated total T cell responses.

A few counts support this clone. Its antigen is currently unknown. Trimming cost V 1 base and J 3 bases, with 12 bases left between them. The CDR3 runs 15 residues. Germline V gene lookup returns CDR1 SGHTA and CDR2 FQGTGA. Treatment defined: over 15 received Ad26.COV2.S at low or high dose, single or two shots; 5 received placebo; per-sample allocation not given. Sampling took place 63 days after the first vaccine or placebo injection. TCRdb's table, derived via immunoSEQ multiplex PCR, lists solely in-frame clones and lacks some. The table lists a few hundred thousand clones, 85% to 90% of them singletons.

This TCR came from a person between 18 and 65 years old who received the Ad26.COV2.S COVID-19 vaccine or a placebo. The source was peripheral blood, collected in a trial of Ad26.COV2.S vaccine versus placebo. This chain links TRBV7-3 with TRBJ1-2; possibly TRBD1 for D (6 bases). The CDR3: CASSLSSDSYYGYTF. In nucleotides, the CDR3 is TGTGCCAGCAGCTTAAGTTCGGACAGTTACTATGGCTACACCTTC.